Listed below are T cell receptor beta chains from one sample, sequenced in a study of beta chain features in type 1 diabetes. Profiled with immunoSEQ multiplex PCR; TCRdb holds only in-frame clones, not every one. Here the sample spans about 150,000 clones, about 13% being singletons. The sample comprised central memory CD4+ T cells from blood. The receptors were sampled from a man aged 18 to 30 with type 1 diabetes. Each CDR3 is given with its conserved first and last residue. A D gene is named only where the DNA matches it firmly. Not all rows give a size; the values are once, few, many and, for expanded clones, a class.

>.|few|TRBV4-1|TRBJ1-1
TGCGCCAGCCATCCATTAAGTCTTGGACAGCATAACACTGAAGCTTTCTTT
CASHPLSLGQHNTEAFF
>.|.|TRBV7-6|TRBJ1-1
TGTGCCAGCAGCCAGTGGACCGGAAAGTCGGGTTCTGAAGCTTTCTTT
CASSQWTGKSGSEAFF
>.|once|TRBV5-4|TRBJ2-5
TGTGCCAGCAGCCAGAGTTGGGGGGAGACCCAGTACTTC
CASSQSWGETQYF
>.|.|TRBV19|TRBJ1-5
TGTGCCAGTAAGGTGACAGGCAATCAGCCCCAGCATTTT
CASKVTGNQPQHF
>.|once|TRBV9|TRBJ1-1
TGTGCCAGCACCCCCGGACCGAACACTGAAGCTTTCTTT
CASTPGPNTEAFF
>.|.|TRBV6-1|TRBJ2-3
TGTGCCAGCGCCGTGACTGGATCTAGCACAGATACGCAGTATTTT
CASAVTGSSTDTQYF
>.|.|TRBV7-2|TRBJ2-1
TGTGCCAGCAGCTTCCCGACGGGCCGGAATGAGCAGTTCTTC
CASSFPTGRNEQFF
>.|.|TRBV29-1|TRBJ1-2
TGCAGCGTTGGGGCAGGGGAACGGTATGGCTACACCTTC
CSVGAGERYGYTF
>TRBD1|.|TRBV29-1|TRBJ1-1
TGCAGCGTACGGGGACAGGGGACGAACACTGAAGCTTTCTTT
CSVRGQGTNTEAFF
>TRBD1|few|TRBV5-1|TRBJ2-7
TGCGCCAGCAGCCGGACGGGGACAGGGTCCCTGTACGAGCAGTACTTC
CASSRTGTGSLYEQYF
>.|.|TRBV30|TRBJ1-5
TGTGCCTTCGGACGGGATAGCAATCAGCCCCAGCATTTT
CAFGRDSNQPQHF
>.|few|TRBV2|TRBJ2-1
TGTGCCAGCAGGCTGATAAACAATGAGCAGTTCTTC
CASRLINNEQFF
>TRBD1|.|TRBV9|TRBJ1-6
TGTGCCAGCAGCGGAGGAGGGACAGGGGTGAGTTCACCCCTCCACTTT
CASSGGGTGVSSPLHF
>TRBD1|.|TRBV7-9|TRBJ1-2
TGTGCCAGCAGCTTTGGACAGGCTAACTATGGCTACACCTTC
CASSFGQANYGYTF
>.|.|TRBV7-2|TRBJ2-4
TGTGCCAGCAGCTTAGCGCACGGGGCCCTGCAGTACTTC
CASSLAHGALQYF
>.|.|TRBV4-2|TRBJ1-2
TGTGCCAGCAGCCAAGATCGGGGCAGGGGAGGCGAAGGCTACACCTTC
CASSQDRGRGGEGYTF
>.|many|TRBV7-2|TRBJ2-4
TGTGCCAGCAGCCAGGCCTGGGGTTTAGCAATAGCCAAAAACATTCAGTACTTC
CASSQAWGLAIAKNIQYF
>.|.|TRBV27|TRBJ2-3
TGTGCCAGCAACGATGTATTCAGCACAGATACGCAGTATTTT
CASNDVFSTDTQYF
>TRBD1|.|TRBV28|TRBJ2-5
TGTGCCAGCAGTCCCACGACAGGGGTGGAGACCCAGTACTTC
CASSPTTGVETQYF
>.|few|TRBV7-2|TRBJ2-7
TGTGCCAGCAGCTTAGTAGTGAGCTCCTACGAGCAGTACTTC
CASSLVVSSYEQYF
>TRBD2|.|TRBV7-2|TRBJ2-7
TGTGCCAGCAGCGTGTCTAGCGGGGGACCCTACGAGCAGTACTTC
CASSVSSGGPYEQYF
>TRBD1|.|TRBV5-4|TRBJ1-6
TGTGCCAGCAGCTTAGGACAGGGAGATAATTCACCCCTCCACTTT
CASSLGQGDNSPLHF
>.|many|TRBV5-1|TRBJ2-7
TGCGCCAGCAGCTTGGCAGGGTCCTACGAGCAGTACTTC
CASSLAGSYEQYF
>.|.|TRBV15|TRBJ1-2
TGTGCCACCAGCAGCCGGTCTGGCTACACCTTC
CATSSRSGYTF
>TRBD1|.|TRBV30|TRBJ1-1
TGTGCCTGGAGCCCCGGGACAGGGGTGAGGACTGAAGCTTTCTTT
CAWSPGTGVRTEAFF
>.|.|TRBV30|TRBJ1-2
TGTGCCTGGAGTGAAAACGGATTGGGTGGCTACACCTTC
CAWSENGLGGYTF
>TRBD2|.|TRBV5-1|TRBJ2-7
TGCGCCAGCAGCACGGGACTAGATCCATACGAGCAGTACTTC
CASSTGLDPYEQYF
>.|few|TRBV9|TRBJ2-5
TGTGCCAGCAGCGTAGCAATTGGGGAGACCCAGTACTTC
CASSVAIGETQYF
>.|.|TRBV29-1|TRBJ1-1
TGCAGCGTCCGGAAGAACACTGAAGCTTTCTTT
CSVRKNTEAFF
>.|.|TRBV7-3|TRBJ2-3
TGTGCCAGCAGTCGTACAGGGTCTAGCACAGATACGCAGTATTTT
CASSRTGSSTDTQYF
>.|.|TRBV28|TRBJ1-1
TGTGCCAGCAGTCGCACGCAGAACACTGAAGCTTTCTTT
CASSRTQNTEAFF
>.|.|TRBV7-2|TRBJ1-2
TGTGCCAGCAGCTCCGACCGTATCGGCGGCTACACCTTC
CASSSDRIGGYTF
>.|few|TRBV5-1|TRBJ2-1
TGCGCCAGCAGACCCGGGCTCCCGAACCACTGGGAGTTCTTC
CASRPGLPNHWEFF
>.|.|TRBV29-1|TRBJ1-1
TGCAGCGTGAAGACCTTCAGGGACACTGAAGCTTTCTTT
CSVKTFRDTEAFF
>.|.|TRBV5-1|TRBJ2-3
TGCGCCAGCAGTTCTGGACTCACAGATACGCAGTATTTT
CASSSGLTDTQYF
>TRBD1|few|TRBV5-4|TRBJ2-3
TGTGCCAGCAGCACCCAGGGGGCCGATACGCAGTATTTT
CASSTQGADTQYF
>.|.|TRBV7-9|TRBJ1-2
TGTGCCAGCAGCCCCCTTGACGGGGGCTATGGCTACACCTTC
CASSPLDGGYGYTF
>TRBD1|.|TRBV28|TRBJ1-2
TGTGCCAGCAGTCCCCTAGGACAGGGCGGAACGAACTATGGCTACACCTTC
CASSPLGQGGTNYGYTF
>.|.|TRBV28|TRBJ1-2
TGTGCCAGCAGCCCTACTCAGAAGGCTAACTATGGCTACACCTTC
CASSPTQKANYGYTF
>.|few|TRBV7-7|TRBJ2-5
TGTGCCATCCGAAAAGAGACCCAGTACTTC
CAIRKETQYF
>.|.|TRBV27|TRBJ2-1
TGTGCCACCGGGGGGCTGGCACAAGGTGAGCAGTTCTTC
CATGGLAQGEQFF
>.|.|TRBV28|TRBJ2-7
TGTGCCAGCAACTCGGGACAAGACTACGAGCAGTACTTC
CASNSGQDYEQYF
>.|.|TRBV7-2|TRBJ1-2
TGTGCCAGCAGCTTAGAGGGACACCCATTCGGGGGCTACACCTTC
CASSLEGHPFGGYTF
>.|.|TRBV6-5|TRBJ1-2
TGTGCCAGCAGTTACGACAGTAACTATGGCTACACCTTC
CASSYDSNYGYTF
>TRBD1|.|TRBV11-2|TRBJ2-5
TGTGCCAGCAGCTGGACAGGGGGAGAGACCCAGTACTTC
CASSWTGGETQYF
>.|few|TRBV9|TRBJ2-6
TGTGCCAGCAGCGGGGGTTCTGGGGCCAACGTCCTGACTTTC
CASSGGSGANVLTF
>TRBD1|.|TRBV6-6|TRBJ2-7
TGTGCCAGCAGTCACCCCGGGACAGGGGAGCAGTACTTC
CASSHPGTGEQYF
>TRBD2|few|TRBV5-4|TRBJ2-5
TGTGCCAGCAGCTTCCCGACTAGCGGGGGGCGGGAGACCCAGTACTTC
CASSFPTSGGRETQYF
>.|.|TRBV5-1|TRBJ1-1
TGCGCCAGCAGCCAGATACAGGCCGCTGAAGCTTTCTTT
CASSQIQAAEAFF
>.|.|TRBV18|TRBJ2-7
TGTGCCAGCTCACCGGTGAAGGCTGGATACGAGCAGTACTTC
CASSPVKAGYEQYF
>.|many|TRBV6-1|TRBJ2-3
TGTGCCAGCAGTGCGGCGGGGAGCACAGATACGCAGTATTTT
CASSAAGSTDTQYF
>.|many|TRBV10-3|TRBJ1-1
TGTGCCATCAGTGAAGGGGGGAACACTGAAGCTTTCTTT
CAISEGGNTEAFF
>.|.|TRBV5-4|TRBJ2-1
TGTGCCAGCAGCTTGGCCGGAGCGTTGGGTTCCTACAATGAGCAGTTCTTC
CASSLAGALGSYNEQFF
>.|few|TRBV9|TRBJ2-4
TGTGCCAGCAGCGTAGACTCAGGGGTCATTCAGTACTTC
CASSVDSGVIQYF
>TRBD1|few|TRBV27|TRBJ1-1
TGTGCCAGCAGTTTAGGGACAGGGGTCACTGAAGCTTTCTTT
CASSLGTGVTEAFF
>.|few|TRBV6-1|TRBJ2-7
TGTGCCAGCGCGATACTTTACGAGCAGTACTTC
CASAILYEQYF
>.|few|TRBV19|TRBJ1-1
TGTGCCAGTAGCGCGGTTACTGAAGCTTTCTTT
CASSAVTEAFF
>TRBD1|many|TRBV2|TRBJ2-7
TGTGCCAGCAGCGAGACAGGGGGCGAGCAGTACTTC
CASSETGGEQYF
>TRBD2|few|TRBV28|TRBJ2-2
TGTGCCAGCAGACCCGGACTAGCGAACACCGGGGAGCTGTTTTTT
CASRPGLANTGELFF
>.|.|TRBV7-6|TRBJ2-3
TGTGCCAGCAGCCCCACATTCGTAACGGATACGCAGTATTTT
CASSPTFVTDTQYF